This TCR beta chain was captured by sequencing in a study of T cell responses to AZD1222 COVID-19 vaccine. Measured with immunoSEQ multiplex PCR; TCRdb has only the in-frame clones, and not every one. In the table there are about 120,000 clones, approximately 85% of which are singletons. Sequencing was performed on peripheral blood, taken on day 0 of AZD1222 vaccination. This clonotype was sampled from an adult in good health.

CDR3 bases: TGTGCCAGCAGTTACGGGGGACAGATTGGAAACACCATATATTTT. Protein sequence: CASSYGGQIGNTIYF. The rearrangement links TRBV6-6 to TRBJ1-3; 7 bases agree with TRBD1. This CDR3 region has 15 residues. CDR1 MNHNY and CDR2 SVGAGI come from the germline V gene (reference sequence). J lost 3 bases, V lost 2 bases, and 4 bases had no gene match.